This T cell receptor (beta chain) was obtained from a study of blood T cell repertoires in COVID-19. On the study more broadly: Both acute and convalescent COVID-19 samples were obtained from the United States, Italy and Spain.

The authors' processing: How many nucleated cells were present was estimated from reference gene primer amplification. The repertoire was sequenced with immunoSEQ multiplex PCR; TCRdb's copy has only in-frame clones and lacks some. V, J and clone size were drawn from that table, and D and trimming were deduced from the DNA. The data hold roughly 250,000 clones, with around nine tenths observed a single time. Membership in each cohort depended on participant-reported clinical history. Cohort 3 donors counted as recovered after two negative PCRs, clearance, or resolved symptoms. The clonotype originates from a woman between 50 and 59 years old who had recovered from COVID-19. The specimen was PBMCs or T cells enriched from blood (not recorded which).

The CDR3 DNA follows: TGTGCCAGCAGTTTAACAAGCTATGGCTACACCTTC. Amino acid sequence: CASSLTSYGYTF. The chain joins TRBV28 to TRBJ1-2, with D unclear. The CDR3 spans 12 residues. The germline V gene has CDR1 MDHEN and CDR2 SYDVKM. V lost 2 bases to trimming and J lost 4 bases, with 5 bases between them.